The rows below give T cell receptor beta chains drawn from one sample of a study of T-cell memory formation after mild COVID-19. TCRdb re-analysed the 5' RACE reads in MiXCR, keeping a single row per CDR3 protein. The data show about 390,000 distinct CDR3 sequences, roughly 15% seen once. The sample comprised PBMCs or a T cell subset sorted from them (not recorded which). The receptor set was obtained from a man aged 18 to 30 who had mild COVID-19 (a few samples of this study predate the infection). Cell type and time point are not known. Each CDR3 is given without its conserved first and last residue. D genes are given only for firm matches.

>TRBV4-2|-
ASSQERGQY
>TRBV5-1|-
ASKTGEGEQY
>TRBV20-1|-
SATPSNQPQH
>TRBV7-3|TRBD1
ASSLRDRGRSPLH
>TRBV20-1|-
SAPGPGSRGAPLH
>TRBV19|TRBD2
ASWGGGAAYNEQF
>TRBV6-5|TRBD2
ATRAGTSTDTQY
>TRBV7-2|-
ASSLRRTGELF
>TRBV6-2/TRBV6-3|-
ASSLRGDHYEQY
>TRBV27|-
ASSLRPNYEQY
>TRBV12-3/TRBV12-4|-
ASSQQGTGIQY
>TRBV7-3|TRBD2
ASSTHSGGHNEQF
>TRBV27|-
ASSLSGPYEQY
>TRBV12-3/TRBV12-4|-
ASKQGSGQPQH
>TRBV29-1|TRBD1
SVDRQGPAGNTIY
>TRBV18|-
ASSPGAGPYEQY
>TRBV7-3|-
ASSLEATGPGELF
>TRBV4-1|-
ASSQVMGDTQY
>TRBV9|-
ASSVAWVERNNNEQF
>TRBV6-4|-
ASSDRAAAGELF
>TRBV20-1|TRBD2
SASGSGGSFTETQY
>TRBV3-1|TRBD2
ASGPSGVSGELF
>TRBV18|-
ASSPTRDTGELF
>TRBV6-5|-
ASSYSWARDNEQF
>TRBV5-4|-
ASRAETSEAF
>TRBV29-1|-
SVVPGSGNTIY
>TRBV7-9|TRBD2
ASSPGLAVIQETQY
>TRBV27|TRBD1
ASSSSRDRRQETQY
>TRBV6-2/TRBV6-3|-
ASVFHTEAF
>TRBV7-2|-
ASSTTRVGPTDTQY
>TRBV6-2/TRBV6-3|-
ASSYEPDGYEQY
>TRBV20-1|-
TAHPGTDTQY
>TRBV7-2|TRBD2
ASSLARTSGGKSGNIQY
>TRBV15|-
ATSSGPGKGDTQY
>TRBV5-1|TRBD1
ASSWDRVTTGELF
>TRBV30|-
AWRERRSTDTQY
>TRBV10-2|-
ASSESDRNQPQH
>TRBV18|-
ASSPTFDSNTEAF
>TRBV6-1|-
ATTSRTEAF
>TRBV5-1|-
ASSYPGDDIQY
>TRBV7-3|TRBD1
ASSLGTGEGEQF
>TRBV6-5|-
ASSSAYGYT
>TRBV29-1|-
SASDSFTDTQY
>TRBV27|-
ASSFQRNTEAF
>TRBV7-2|TRBD1
ASRTQGAGDKQY
>TRBV27|-
ASSSQTDYEQY
>TRBV6-5|-
ASRPTDYNEQF
>TRBV3-1|-
ASSQRAGTNTGELF
>TRBV20-1|TRBD1
SARVLGTGGIEKLF
>TRBV7-2|-
ASSLGRYGQPQH
>TRBV6-5|TRBD1
ASSSKDRVFYEQF
>TRBV7-9|-
ASSAPLGNWGTDTQY
>TRBV5-6|-
ASSSWDGGSGYT
>TRBV6-5|-
ASRGRFSGANVLT
>TRBV7-2|-
ASSPRTIQGNTEAF
>TRBV5-1|TRBD2
ASSPPSGTSAYEQY
>TRBV27|TRBD2
ASGRGAYEQY
>TRBV29-1|-
SARKRVDTDTQY
>TRBV12-3/TRBV12-4|TRBD2
ASSHRLAGRTDTQY